The TCR beta chain described here comes from a study of T cells after yellow fever vaccination. General study results and limits: Faster peaking, at day 5 versus 15, marked a secondary response that was weaker. One caveat is that FACS-sorted repertoires could contain abundant clonotypes contaminating from the bulk population.

Germline V CDR1 and CDR2: SGHTA, FQGNSA. The CDR3 runs to 15 residues. This clonotype occurred a few times. The antigen is unknown. At one end, the junction sequence differs from germline, possibly due to a read error. As TCR cDNA was made by 5'RACE template switching, a universal primer site and UMIs were added. From the 5' RACE reads, TCRdb called clonotypes with MiXCR, one entry per CDR3 protein. The sample includes 500,000 to 650,000 distinct CDR3 sequences, approximately 13% seen only once; the top ten take around 14%. The chain links TRBV7-2 to TRBJ2-2; TRBD1 is a possible D gene (5 bases). Sequencing used PBMCs, obtained on the day of the yellow fever booster vaccination. The origin of this receptor is a man aged 30-40 years who received the YFV17D yellow fever vaccine. This chain's CDR3 is CASTLTGVNTGELFF. CDR3 in DNA: TGTGCCAGCACCTTAACAGGTGTTAACACCGGGGAGCTGTTTTTT. Using reference TRBV7-2 and TRBJ2-2 for the parts outside the CDR3, the full variable domain is GAGVSQSPSNKVTEKGKDVELRCDPISGHTALYWYRQSLGQGLEFLIYFQGNSAPDKSGLPSDRFSAERTGGSVSTLTIQRTQQEDSAVYLCASTLTGVNTGELFFGEGSRLTVL.